This TCR beta chain was recorded in a study of cytomegalovirus exposure and HLA in healthy donors. Study-wide results and caveats: In a later analysis, fewer than 20,000 TCR beta sequences were associated with HLA alleles at 0.05 false discovery rate.

13 Jbeta primers and 60 Vbeta primers were used for the PCR. Libraries were prepared by immunoSEQ multiplex PCR; TCRdb keeps only in-frame clonotypes and omits some of them. Of 150,000 to 200,000 clones detected, 82% appear once; the ten largest clones hold roughly 0.098%. Of note for this clone: Its specificity is not known.

The CDR3 has 13 amino acids. Germline CDR1 SNHLY, CDR2 FYNNEI. The V end was cut by 6 bases, the J end by 6 bases, with 9 bases between. The sequenced sample consisted of PBMCs. This sequence originates from a boy younger than 10 in good health and CMV-seronegative. The chain carries TRBV2 and TRBJ1-6; no clear D gene. The chain's CDR3 is CASSPEFNSPLHF. For the CDR3, the DNA is TGTGCCAGCAGCCCGGAGTTTAATTCACCCCTCCACTTT.